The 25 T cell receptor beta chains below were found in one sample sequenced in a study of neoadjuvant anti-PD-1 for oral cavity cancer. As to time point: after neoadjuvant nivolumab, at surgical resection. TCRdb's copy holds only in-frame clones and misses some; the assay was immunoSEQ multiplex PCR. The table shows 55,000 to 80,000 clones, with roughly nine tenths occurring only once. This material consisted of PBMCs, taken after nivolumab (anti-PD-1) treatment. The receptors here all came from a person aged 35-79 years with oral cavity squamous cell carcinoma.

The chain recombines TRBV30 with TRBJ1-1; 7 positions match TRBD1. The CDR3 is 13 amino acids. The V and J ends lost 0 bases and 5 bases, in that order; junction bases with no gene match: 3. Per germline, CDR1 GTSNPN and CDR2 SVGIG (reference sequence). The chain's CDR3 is CAWSVFRGTEAFF. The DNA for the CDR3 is TGTGCCTGGAGTGTATTCAGGGGGACTGAAGCTTTCTTT.

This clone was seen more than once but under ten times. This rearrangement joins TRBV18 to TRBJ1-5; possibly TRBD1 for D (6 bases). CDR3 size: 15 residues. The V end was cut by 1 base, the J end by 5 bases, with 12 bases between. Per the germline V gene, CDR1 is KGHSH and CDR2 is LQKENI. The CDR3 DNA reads TGTGCCAGCTCACCACAGGGGAAGGGGGATCAGCCCCAGCATTTT. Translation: CASSPQGKGDQPQHF.

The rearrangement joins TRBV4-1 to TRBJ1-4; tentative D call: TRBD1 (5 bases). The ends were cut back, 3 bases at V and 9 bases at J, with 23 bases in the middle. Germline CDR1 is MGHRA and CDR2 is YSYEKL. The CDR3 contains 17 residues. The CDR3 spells CASSHAKPGPGGKKLFF. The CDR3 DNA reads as TGCGCCAGCAGCCACGCTAAACCGGGACCGGGGGGGAAAAAACTGTTTTTT.

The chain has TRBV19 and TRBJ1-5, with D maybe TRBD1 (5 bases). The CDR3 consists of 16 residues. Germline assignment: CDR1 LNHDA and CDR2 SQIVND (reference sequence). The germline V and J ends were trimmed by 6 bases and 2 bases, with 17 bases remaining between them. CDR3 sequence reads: CASRPQTAPGNQPQHF. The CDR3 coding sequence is TGTGCCAGTAGGCCTCAGACAGCCCCGGGCAATCAGCCCCAGCATTTT.

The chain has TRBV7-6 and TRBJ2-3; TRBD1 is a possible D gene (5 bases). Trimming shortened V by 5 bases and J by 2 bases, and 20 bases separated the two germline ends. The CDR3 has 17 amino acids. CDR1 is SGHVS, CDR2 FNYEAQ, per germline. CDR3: CASSLWGRSRYTDTQYF. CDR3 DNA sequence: TGTGCCAGCAGCCTGTGGGGCCGTTCCCGCTACACAGATACGCAGTATTTT.

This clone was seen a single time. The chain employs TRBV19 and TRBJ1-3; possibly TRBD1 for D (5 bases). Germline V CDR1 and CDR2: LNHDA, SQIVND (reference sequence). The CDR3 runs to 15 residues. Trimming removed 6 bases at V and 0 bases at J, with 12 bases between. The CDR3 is CASRREGNSGNTIYF. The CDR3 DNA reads TGTGCCAGTAGGAGGGAGGGGAACTCTGGAAACACCATATATTTT.

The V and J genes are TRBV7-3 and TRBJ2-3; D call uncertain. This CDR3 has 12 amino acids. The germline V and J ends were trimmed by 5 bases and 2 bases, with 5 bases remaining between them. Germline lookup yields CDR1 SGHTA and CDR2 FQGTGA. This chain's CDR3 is CASSRNTDTQYF. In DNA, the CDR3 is TGTGCCAGCAGCCGAAACACAGATACGCAGTATTTT.

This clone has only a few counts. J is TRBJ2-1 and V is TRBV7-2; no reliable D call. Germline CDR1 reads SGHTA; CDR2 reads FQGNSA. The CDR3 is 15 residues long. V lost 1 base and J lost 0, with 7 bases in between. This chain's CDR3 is CASSLERYSYNEQFF. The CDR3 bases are TGTGCCAGCAGCTTAGAGCGTTACTCCTACAATGAGCAGTTCTTC.

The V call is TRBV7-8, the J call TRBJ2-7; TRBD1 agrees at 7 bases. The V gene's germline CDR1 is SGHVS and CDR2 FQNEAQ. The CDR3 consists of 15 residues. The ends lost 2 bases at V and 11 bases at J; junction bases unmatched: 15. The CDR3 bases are TGTGCCAGCAGCTTATCTGGACAGGTAAACTCCCGGGAGTACTTC. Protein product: CASSLSGQVNSREYF.

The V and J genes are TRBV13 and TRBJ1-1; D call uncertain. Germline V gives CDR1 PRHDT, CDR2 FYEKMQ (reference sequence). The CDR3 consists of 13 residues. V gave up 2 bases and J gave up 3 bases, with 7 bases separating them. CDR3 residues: CASSLYEDTEAFF. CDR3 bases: TGTGCCAGCAGCTTATATGAGGACACTGAAGCTTTCTTT.

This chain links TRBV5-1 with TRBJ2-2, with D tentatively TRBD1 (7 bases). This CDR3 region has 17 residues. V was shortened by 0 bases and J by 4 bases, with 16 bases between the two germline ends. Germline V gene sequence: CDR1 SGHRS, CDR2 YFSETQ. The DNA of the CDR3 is TGCGCCAGCAGCTTGGGCGGCCAGGGGGGTGTCACCGGGGAGCTGTTTTTT. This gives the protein CASSLGGQGGVTGELFF.

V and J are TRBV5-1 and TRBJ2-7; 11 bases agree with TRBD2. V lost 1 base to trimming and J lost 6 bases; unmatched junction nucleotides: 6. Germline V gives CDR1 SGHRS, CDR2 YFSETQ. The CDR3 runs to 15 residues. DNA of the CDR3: TGCGCCAGCAGCTTGTTGACTAGCGGGATTTCCGAGCAGTACTTC. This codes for CASSLLTSGISEQYF.

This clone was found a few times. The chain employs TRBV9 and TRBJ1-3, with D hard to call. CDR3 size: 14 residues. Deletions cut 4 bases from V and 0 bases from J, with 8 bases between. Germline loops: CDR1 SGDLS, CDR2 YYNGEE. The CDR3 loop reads CASSLRTSGNTIYF. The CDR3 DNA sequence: TGTGCCAGCAGCCTCCGGACCTCTGGAAACACCATATATTTT. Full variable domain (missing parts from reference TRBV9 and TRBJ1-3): DSGVTQTPKHLITATGQRVTLRCSPRSGDLSVYWYQQSLDQGLQFLIQYYNGEERAKGNILERFSAQQFPDLHSELNLSSLELGDSALYFCASSLRTSGNTIYFGEGSWLTVV.

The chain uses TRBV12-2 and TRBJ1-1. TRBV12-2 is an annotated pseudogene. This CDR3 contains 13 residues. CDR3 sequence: CASRRLIRTEAFF. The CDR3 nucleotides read TGTGCAAGTCGCCGACTAATTCGCACTGAAGCTTTCTTT.

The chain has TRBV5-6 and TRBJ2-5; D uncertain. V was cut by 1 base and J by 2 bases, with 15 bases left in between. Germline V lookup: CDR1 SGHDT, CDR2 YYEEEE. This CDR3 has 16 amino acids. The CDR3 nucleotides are TGTGCCAGCAGCTTGAGGAGACAAGCAAGACAAGAGACCCAGTACTTC. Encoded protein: CASSLRRQARQETQYF.

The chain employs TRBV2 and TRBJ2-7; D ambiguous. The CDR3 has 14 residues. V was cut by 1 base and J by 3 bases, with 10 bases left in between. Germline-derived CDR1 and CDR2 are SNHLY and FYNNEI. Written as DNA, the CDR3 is TGTGCCAGCAGTGAAGGGTCGACGGGCTACGAGCAGTACTTC. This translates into CASSEGSTGYEQYF.

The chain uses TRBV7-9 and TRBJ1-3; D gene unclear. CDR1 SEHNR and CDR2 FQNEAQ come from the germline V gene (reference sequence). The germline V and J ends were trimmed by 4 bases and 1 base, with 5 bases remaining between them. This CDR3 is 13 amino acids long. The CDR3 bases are TGTGCCAGCAGCTACTCTTCTGGAAACACCATATATTTT. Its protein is CASSYSSGNTIYF.

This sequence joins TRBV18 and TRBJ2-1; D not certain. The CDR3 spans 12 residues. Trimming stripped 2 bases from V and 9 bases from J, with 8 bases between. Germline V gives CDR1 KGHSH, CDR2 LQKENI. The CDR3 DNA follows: TGTGCCAGCTCACCAAGGGTGGGTGAGCAGTTCTTC. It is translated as CASSPRVGEQFF. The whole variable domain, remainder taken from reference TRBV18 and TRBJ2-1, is NAGVMQNPRHLVRRRGQEARLRCSPMKGHSHVYWYRQLPEEGLKFMVYLQKENIIDESGMPKERFSAEFPKEGPSILRIQQVVRGDSAAYFCASSPRVGEQFFGPGTRLTVL.

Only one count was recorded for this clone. The CDR3 DNA sequence: TGCGCCAGCAGCTTGGAGTATTTAGGGGCCAACGGCTACACCTTC. Its translation: CASSLEYLGANGYTF. The chain couples TRBV5-1 to TRBJ1-2; possible D gene TRBD1, 5 bases. The germline V and J ends were trimmed by 0 bases and 8 bases, with 17 bases remaining between them. This CDR3 is 15 amino acids long. The V gene's germline CDR1 is SGHRS and CDR2 YFSETQ.

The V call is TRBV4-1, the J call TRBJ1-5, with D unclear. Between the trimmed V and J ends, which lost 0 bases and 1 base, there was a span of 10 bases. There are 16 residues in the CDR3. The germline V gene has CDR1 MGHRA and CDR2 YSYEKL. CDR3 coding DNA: TGCGCCAGCAGCCAAGAAGGGTGGGGAAGCAATCAGCCCCAGCATTTT. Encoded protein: CASSQEGWGSNQPQHF.

This CDR3 is CARRDYEQYF. The CDR3 DNA reads TGTGCCAGACGAGACTACGAGCAGTACTTC. The chain carries TRBV19 and TRBJ2-7; D call uncertain. The V end lost 9 bases, the J end lost 3 bases, and 6 bases lay between the germline ends. The CDR3 is 10 amino acids. Germline assignment: CDR1 LNHDA and CDR2 SQIVND (reference sequence).

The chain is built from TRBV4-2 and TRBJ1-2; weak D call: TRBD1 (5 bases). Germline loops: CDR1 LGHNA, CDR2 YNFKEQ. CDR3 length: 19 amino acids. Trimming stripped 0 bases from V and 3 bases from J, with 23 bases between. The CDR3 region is CASSQDAQGLVSQHYGYTF. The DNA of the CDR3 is TGTGCCAGCAGCCAAGATGCGCAGGGACTCGTAAGTCAGCACTATGGCTACACCTTC.

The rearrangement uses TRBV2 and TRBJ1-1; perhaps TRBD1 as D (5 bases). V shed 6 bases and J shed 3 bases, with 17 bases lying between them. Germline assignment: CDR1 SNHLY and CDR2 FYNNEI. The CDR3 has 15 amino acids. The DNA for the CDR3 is TGTGCCAGCAGGCAGGGTGGGGGTTTAGACACTGAAGCTTTCTTT. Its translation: CASRQGGGLDTEAFF.

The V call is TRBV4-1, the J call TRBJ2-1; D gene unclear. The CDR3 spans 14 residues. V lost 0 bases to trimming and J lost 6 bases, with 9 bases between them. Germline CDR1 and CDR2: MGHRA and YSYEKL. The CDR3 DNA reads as TGCGCCAGCAGCCAAGAGGTAGCTTCCAATGAGCAGTTCTTC. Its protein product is CASSQEVASNEQFF.

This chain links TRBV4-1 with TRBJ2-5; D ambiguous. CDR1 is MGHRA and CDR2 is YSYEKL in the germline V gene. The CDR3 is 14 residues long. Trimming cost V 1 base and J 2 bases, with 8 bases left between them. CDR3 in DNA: TGCGCCAGCAGCCAAGTTGTATTGCAAGAGACCCAGTACTTC. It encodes CASSQVVLQETQYF.